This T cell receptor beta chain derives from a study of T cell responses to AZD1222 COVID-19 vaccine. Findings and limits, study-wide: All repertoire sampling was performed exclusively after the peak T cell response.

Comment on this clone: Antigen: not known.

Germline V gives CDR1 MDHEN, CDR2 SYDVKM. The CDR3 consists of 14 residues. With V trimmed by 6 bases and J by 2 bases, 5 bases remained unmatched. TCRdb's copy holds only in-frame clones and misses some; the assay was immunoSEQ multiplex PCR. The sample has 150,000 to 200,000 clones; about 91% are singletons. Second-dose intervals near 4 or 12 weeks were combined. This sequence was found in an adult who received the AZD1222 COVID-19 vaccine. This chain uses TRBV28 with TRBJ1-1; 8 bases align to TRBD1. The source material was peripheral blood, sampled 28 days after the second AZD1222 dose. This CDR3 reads CASRMGQDNTEAFF. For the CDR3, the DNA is TGTGCCAGCAGGATGGGACAGGATAACACTGAAGCTTTCTTT. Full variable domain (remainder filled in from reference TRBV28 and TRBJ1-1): DVKVTQSSRYLVKRTGEKVFLECVQDMDHENMFWYRQDPGLGLRLIYFSYDVKMKEKGDIPEGYSVSREKKERFSLILESASTNQTSMYLCASRMGQDNTEAFFGQGTRLTVV.